Listed here are 7 T cell receptor beta chains from one sample, sequenced in a study of blood T cell repertoires in COVID-19. Repertoires were generated with immunoSEQ multiplex PCR, while TCRdb's copy carries only in-frame clones and drops some. The sample lists roughly 200,000 clones; around four fifths were seen once. The sample comprised peripheral blood. Receptors originate from a woman of 80 years or more with COVID-19, enrolled during active disease.

Only one count was recorded for this clone. The chain links TRBV7-2 to TRBJ2-5; the D is unclear. The CDR3 totals 11 residues. Germline V lookup: CDR1 SGHTA, CDR2 FQGNSA. The germline V and J ends were trimmed by 5 bases and 5 bases, with 6 bases remaining between them. In nucleotides, the CDR3 is TGTGCCAGCAGCCCTTCGGAGACCCAGTACTTC. It encodes CASSPSETQYF.

The chain is built from TRBV7-2 and TRBJ1-1; maybe TRBD1 (6 bases). CDR1 and CDR2 from the germline V gene are SGHTA and FQGNSA. CDR3 size: 14 residues. V lost 5 bases to trimming and J lost 5 bases, with 15 bases between them. The CDR3 DNA reads TGTGCCAGCAGCCGGAGACAGGTCAGAACTGAAGCTTTCTTT. This sequence encodes CASSRRQVRTEAFF.

This chain connects TRBV18 to TRBJ1-2; D gene ambiguous. In germline, CDR1 is KGHSH, CDR2 LQKENI. CDR3 length equals 13 residues. Trimming removed 6 bases at V and 2 bases at J, with 10 bases between. CDR3: CASSLDGNYGYTF. CDR3 DNA sequence: TGTGCCAGCTCCCTAGACGGGAACTATGGCTACACCTTC. The variable domain in full, completed from reference TRBV18 and TRBJ1-2, reads NAGVMQNPRHLVRRRGQEARLRCSPMKGHSHVYWYRQLPEEGLKFMVYLQKENIIDESGMPKERFSAEFPKEGPSILRIQQVVRGDSAAYFCASSLDGNYGYTFGSGTRLTVV.

V and J are TRBV29-1 and TRBJ2-1; the D gene is possibly TRBD2 (6 bases). Germline V lookup: CDR1 SQVTM, CDR2 ANQGSEA. V was cut by 6 bases and J by 10 bases, with 13 bases left in between. This CDR3 is 11 amino acids long. CDR3 nucleotides: TGCAGCGTCGCCTCGGGGGTCGAGCAGTTCTTC. It translates to CSVASGVEQFF.

This chain links TRBV14 with TRBJ1-1; 8 bases are shared with TRBD1. The CDR3 is 13 amino acids. CDR1 and CDR2 (germline): SGHDN, FVKESK. Losses at the gene ends were 4 bases for V and 5 bases for J; bases not matched to a gene: 3. The CDR3 nucleotides are TGTGCCAGCAGCCGACAGGGGAGGACTGAAGCTTTCTTT. Translated: CASSRQGRTEAFF.

The chain carries TRBV6-5 and TRBJ1-2; 7 bases match TRBD1. J lost 4 bases, V lost 0 bases, and 5 bases had no gene match. This CDR3 spans 15 amino acids. CDR1 is MNHEY and CDR2 is SVGAGI in the germline V gene. The CDR3 reads CASSYSGRGTYGYTF. CDR3 bases: TGTGCCAGCAGTTACTCGGGCAGGGGGACCTATGGCTACACCTTC.

This clone was observed once. The chain links TRBV5-1 to TRBJ1-3; maybe TRBD1 (5 bases). Per the germline V gene, CDR1 is SGHRS and CDR2 is YFSETQ. This CDR3 has 16 amino acids. The V and J ends lost 3 bases and 2 bases respectively, with 15 bases between them. The CDR3: CASSSRPGGTGNTIYF. For the CDR3, the DNA is TGCGCCAGCAGCTCGCGCCCGGGGGGGACTGGAAACACCATATATTTT.